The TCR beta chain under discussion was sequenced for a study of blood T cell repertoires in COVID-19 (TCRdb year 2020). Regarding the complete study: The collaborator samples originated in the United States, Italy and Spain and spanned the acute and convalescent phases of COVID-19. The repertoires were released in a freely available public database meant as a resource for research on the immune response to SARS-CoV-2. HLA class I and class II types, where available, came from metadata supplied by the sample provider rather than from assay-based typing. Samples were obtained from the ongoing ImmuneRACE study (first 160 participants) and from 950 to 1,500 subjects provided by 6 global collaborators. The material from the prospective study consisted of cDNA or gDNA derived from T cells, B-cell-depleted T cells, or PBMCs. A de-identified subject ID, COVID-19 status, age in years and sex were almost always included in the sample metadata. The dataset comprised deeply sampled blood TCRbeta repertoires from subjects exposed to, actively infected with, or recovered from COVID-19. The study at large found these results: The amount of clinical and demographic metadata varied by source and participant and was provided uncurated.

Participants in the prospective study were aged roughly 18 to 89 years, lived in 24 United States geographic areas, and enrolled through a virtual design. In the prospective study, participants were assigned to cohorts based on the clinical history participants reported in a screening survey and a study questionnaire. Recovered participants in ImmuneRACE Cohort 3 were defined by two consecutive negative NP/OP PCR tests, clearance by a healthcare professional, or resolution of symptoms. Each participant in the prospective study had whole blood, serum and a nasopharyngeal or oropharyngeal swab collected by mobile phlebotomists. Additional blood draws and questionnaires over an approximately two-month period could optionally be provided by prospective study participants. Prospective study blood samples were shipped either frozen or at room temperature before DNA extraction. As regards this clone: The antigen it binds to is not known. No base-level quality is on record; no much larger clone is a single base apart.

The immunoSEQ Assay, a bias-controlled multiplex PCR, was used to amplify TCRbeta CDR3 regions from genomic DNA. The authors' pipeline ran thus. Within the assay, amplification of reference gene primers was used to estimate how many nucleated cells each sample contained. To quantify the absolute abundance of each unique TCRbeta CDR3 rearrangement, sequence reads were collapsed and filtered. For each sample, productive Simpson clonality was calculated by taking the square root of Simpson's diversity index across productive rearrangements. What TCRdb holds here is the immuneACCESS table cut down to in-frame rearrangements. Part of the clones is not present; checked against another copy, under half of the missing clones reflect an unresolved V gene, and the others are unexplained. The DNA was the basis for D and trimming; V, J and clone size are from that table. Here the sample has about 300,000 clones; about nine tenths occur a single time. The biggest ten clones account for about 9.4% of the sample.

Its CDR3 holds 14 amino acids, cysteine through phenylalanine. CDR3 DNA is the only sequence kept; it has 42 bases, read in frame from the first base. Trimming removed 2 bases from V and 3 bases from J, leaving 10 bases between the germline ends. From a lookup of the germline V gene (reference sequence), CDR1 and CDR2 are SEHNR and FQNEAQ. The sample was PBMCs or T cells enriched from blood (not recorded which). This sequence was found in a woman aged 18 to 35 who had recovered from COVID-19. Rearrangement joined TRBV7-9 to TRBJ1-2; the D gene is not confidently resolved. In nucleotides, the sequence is TGTGCCAGCAGCTTACCGCCCAGATACTATGGCTACACCTTC. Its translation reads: CASSLPPRYYGYTF.